Shown below are 6 T cell receptor beta chains from a single sample sequenced in a study of OX40 agonist ivuxolimab in advanced cancers. Method: immunoSEQ multiplex PCR; TCRdb's copy keeps in-frame clones and lacks some. The table shows around 100,000 clones, with roughly nine tenths occurring only once. Sequencing was performed on CD4+ or CD8+ T cells sorted from blood, taken in a trial of the OX40 agonist ivuxolimab. The receptors here all came from an adult with an advanced solid tumor such as melanoma, head and neck, liver or kidney cancer.

V gene TRBV5-1 combines with J gene TRBJ2-3; D remains ambiguous. The V and J ends lost 4 bases and 0 bases respectively, with 9 bases between them. This CDR3 has 14 amino acids. Germline V gene data show CDR1 as SGHRS and CDR2 as YFSETQ. The CDR3 nucleotides are TGCGCCAGCAGCCCACTCGGCAGCACAGATACGCAGTATTTT. Encoded protein: CASSPLGSTDTQYF.

V usage is TRBV2 and J usage is TRBJ2-3; 7 bases match TRBD1. The ends lost 1 base at V and 8 bases at J; junction bases unmatched: 6. The V gene's germline CDR1 is SNHLY and CDR2 FYNNEI. The CDR3 is 14 residues long. The CDR3 is CASSEGGQARTQYF. DNA of the CDR3: TGTGCCAGCAGTGAAGGTGGACAGGCCCGTACGCAGTATTTT.

V and J are TRBV7-2 and TRBJ2-7; D is undetermined. Trimming shortened V by 5 bases and J by 4 bases, and 15 bases separated the two germline ends. The CDR3 has 14 residues. Germline loops: CDR1 SGHTA, CDR2 FQGNSA. The CDR3 sequence: CASSLNPWVYEQYF. The CDR3 DNA is TGTGCCAGCAGCCTGAACCCTTGGGTTTACGAGCAGTACTTC. The full variable domain, with the rest looked up from reference TRBV7-2 and TRBJ2-7, is GAGVSQSPSNKVTEKGKDVELRCDPISGHTALYWYRQSLGQGLEFLIYFQGNSAPDKSGLPSDRFSAERTGGSVSTLTIQRTQQEDSAVYLCASSLNPWVYEQYFGPGTRLTVT.

The rearrangement uses TRBV6-5 and TRBJ2-5, with 8 positions matching TRBD1. This CDR3 is 15 amino acids long. The V gene's germline CDR1 is MNHEY and CDR2 SVGAGI. V lost 5 bases and J lost 5; bases outside the gene matches: 10. This CDR3 is CASSLQGAPSETQYF. Written as DNA, the CDR3 is TGTGCCAGCAGTCTCCAGGGGGCCCCTAGCGAGACCCAGTACTTC.

V is TRBV7-9 and J is TRBJ2-3; 8 bases agree with TRBD1. Germline V gene sequence: CDR1 SEHNR, CDR2 FQNEAQ (reference sequence). The CDR3 has 17 residues. The V gene end was trimmed by 1 base and the J gene end by 6 bases; junction bases not matched to a gene: 12. The CDR3 sequence: CASSLGRATGGVDTQYF. Written as DNA, the CDR3 is TGTGCCAGCAGCTTAGGGCGGGCCACAGGGGGAGTGGATACGCAGTATTTT. The whole variable domain, filled in from reference TRBV7-9 and TRBJ2-3, reads DTGVSQNPRHKITKRGQNVTFRCDPISEHNRLYWYRQTLGQGPEFLTYFQNEAQLEKSRLLSDRFSAERPKGSFSTLEIQRTEQGDSAMYLCASSLGRATGGVDTQYFGPGTRLTVL.

The chain combines TRBV6-1 with TRBJ1-1; D might be TRBD1 (5 bases). This CDR3 has 15 residues. CDR1 and CDR2 from the germline V gene are MNHNS and SASEGT. Trimming removed 2 bases at V and 4 bases at J, with 14 bases between. The chain's CDR3 is CASSEMWQGGTEAFF. CDR3 in DNA: TGTGCCAGCAGTGAAATGTGGCAGGGAGGCACTGAAGCTTTCTTT.